The TCR beta chain under discussion was sequenced for a study of blood T cell repertoires in COVID-19. Germline V gene data show CDR1 as LNHDA and CDR2 as SQIVND (reference sequence). This CDR3 comprises 15 residues. The J segment lost 7 bases and the V segment lost 5 bases, leaving 6 bases of the junction unmatched. Assay: immunoSEQ multiplex PCR; the TCRdb copy retains only in-frame clones and omits some. Of tens of thousands of clones in the sample, 75% to 90% were seen once. This chain links TRBV19 with TRBJ1-6, with TRBD1 identical over 9 bases. The sequence derives from a man aged 80 or over with COVID-19, enrolled during active disease. Input material: peripheral blood. DNA of the CDR3: TGTGCCAGTAGTCTCCCCGGGACAGGGAATTCACCCCTCCACTTT. It yields the protein CASSLPGTGNSPLHF.